This T cell receptor (beta chain) stems from a study of CD8 T cells in ankylosing spondylitis (TCRdb year 2017). Regarding the study in general: To find TCR variants linked to disease, the study profiled T cell receptor beta repertoires in ankylosing spondylitis patients and healthy donors. Peripheral blood samples were taken, and synovial fluid was additionally collected from ankylosing spondylitis patients. The full study cohort comprised 20 to 30 ankylosing spondylitis patients and approximately 100 healthy donors.

Study-wide conclusions, independent of this receptor: In peripheral blood, the disease-linked clones were found at relatively low frequencies and had a CD8+ phenotype. Some of the motif variants had been reported before in the synovial fluid and blood of reactive arthritis patients, a finding that suggests common disease-initiation mechanisms. The disease-linked clones were reported to be significantly enriched in matched synovial fluid samples from ankylosing spondylitis patients. A TCR beta motif made up of eight highly homologous amino acid variants appeared to be characteristic of blood from ankylosing spondylitis patients.

Sequenced on an Illumina HiSeq 2500. Quantitative 5'-RACE with molecular barcodes was used to prepare TCR beta libraries. The paper's data handling went like this. A new computational method based on a probabilistic model of VDJ rearrangement was used to identify disease-linked TCR variants. TCRdb cleaned the public reads at Q25 with fastp, built clones with MiXCR and kept in-frame beta chains. Identical CDR3 proteins give one entry, which carries the most common genes and DNA. The V and J calls, along with clone size, are taken from TCRdb and not from the paper's own processing. The sample yields 250,000 or so distinct CDR3 sequences; around 10% were counted once. Of the sample, 6% to 8.5% is held by the ten largest clones. This clonotype was found many times. The specificity of this receptor is unknown. No base quality information exists; no much larger clone differs at one position. The germline V gene gives CDR1 as SGHRS and CDR2 as YFSETQ. The CDR3 spans 15 residues, from the cysteine through the phenylalanine. Here the CDR3 DNA is all that survives: 45 bases in frame from base 1. V sheds 5 bases and J sheds 5 bases, leaving 18 bases between their ends.

The V and J genes are TRBV5-1 and TRBJ2-3; there is no confident call for the D gene. This clonotype was obtained from a male donor with ankylosing spondylitis or in good health (not recorded which). The sequenced material came from blood, either unsorted or a sorted T cell fraction (not recorded which). The CDR3 region has the sequence CASSPPLSLGDTQYF. DNA sequence: TGCGCCAGCAGTCCCCCACTAAGCCTAGGAGATACGCAGTATTTT.